The clone carrying this T cell receptor (beta chain) was found a few times. This sample stems from a study of cytomegalovirus exposure and HLA in healthy donors. Germline CDR1 and CDR2: SQVTM and ANQGSEA. The CDR3 consists of 13 residues. Trimming removed 4 bases from V and 3 bases from J, with 10 bases in between. Assay: immunoSEQ multiplex PCR; the TCRdb copy retains only in-frame clones and omits some. Among 200,000 to 250,000 clones listed, around 86% were seen once. The sequenced sample was PBMCs. The V call is TRBV29-1, the J call TRBJ1-5, with D possibly being TRBD1 (5 bases). The receptor was isolated from a woman under 30 in good health and CMV-seropositive. CDR3 amino acids: CSVVGAVNQPQHF. The DNA of the CDR3 is TGCAGCGTTGTAGGGGCAGTCAATCAGCCCCAGCATTTT.